This T cell receptor (beta chain) came from a study of blood T cell repertoires in COVID-19. Trimming took 10 bases from V and 0 from J; bases not matched to a gene: 11. The CDR3 has 17 amino acids. Germline V gene sequence: CDR1 MDHEN, CDR2 SYDVKM. Source study methods: It was from reference gene primer amplification that nucleated cell counts were estimated. Here immunoSEQ multiplex PCR was the method, and the copy in TCRdb shows in-frame clones only, minus some. The DNA was the basis for D and trimming; V, J and clone size are from that table. The table lists fewer than 200,000 clones, approximately 83% of them singletons, with more than 7.5% in the top ten.

This chain connects TRBV28 to TRBJ2-1; 11 positions agree with TRBD2. Sequenced sample: peripheral blood. The clonotype originates from a man aged 50-60 years with active or convalescent COVID-19. CDR3 DNA sequence: TGTGCCATTACTAGCGGGGGTTCCCCGAGCTCCTACAATGAGCAGTTCTTC. Translating gives CAITSGGSPSSYNEQFF.